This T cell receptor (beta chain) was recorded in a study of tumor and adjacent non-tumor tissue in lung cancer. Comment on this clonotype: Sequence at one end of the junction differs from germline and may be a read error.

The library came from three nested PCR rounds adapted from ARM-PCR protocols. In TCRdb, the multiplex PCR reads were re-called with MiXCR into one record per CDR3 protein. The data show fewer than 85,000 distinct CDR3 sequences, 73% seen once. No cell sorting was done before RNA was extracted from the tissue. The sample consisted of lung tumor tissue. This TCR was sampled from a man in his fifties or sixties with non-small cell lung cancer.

CDR3 amino acids: CASTYRDRKNDYSYTF. DNA of the CDR3: TGTGCCAGCACATACCGGGACAGAAAAAACGACTATAGCTACACCTTC. The V and J genes are TRBV6-2 or TRBV6-3 and TRBJ1-2, with TRBD1 matching 7 bases. Per germline, CDR1 MNHEY and CDR2 SVGEGT. This CDR3 has 16 amino acids.